This TCR beta chain was profiled in a study of T cell responses to AZD1222 COVID-19 vaccine (dated by TCRdb to the early 2020s). About the study as a whole: TCR sequencing covered 230 to 250 trial participants: about 210 given two doses of AZD1222 and around 26 given two doses of MenACWY control vaccine. Trial participants were enrolled by age into 18-55, 56-69 and 70-plus year subgroups, with about 150, 27 and 61 TCR-sequenced participants respectively. The research as a whole found: Participants were mostly white British, with more females than males. The authors suggested clonal diversity may have been underestimated. After two AZD1222 doses, both the breadth and the depth of spike-specific TCRs were significantly higher than at day 0 and than in MenACWY recipients. The 56-69-year group was small, and its depth increase did not reach significance, likely because of low power. Because no day 14 peak-response samples were available, repertoires were characterized only after the peak T cell response. Conclusions about previously exposed vaccinees are limited because only a handful of AZD1222 recipients were SARS-CoV-2 seropositive at baseline. Reportedly, close to half of the unique spike-specific TCRs recognized epitopes lying outside the regions that are mutated in the B.1.351 and B.1.1.7 variants. CD4 TCRs associated with the vaccine covered the entire spike protein, and the dominant responses were in regions 160-218 and 743-854.

To note about this clone: This receptor's antigen is unknown. No clone much larger than this one lies a single base away; base qualities are absent.

The germline V gene (reference sequence) sets CDR1 to LGHDT and CDR2 to YNNKEL. The V end gives up 0 bases and the J end 8 bases, leaving 9 bases in the junction not matched to a gene. The CDR3 sequence holds 18 residues, the cysteine and phenylalanine included. Left in the record is the CDR3 DNA by itself, 54 bases read in frame from the first base. The CDR3 regions of human TCRbeta chains were subjected to immunosequencing. From the authors' description of their analysis: Repertoire TCRs were checked for matches against a reference library of SARS-CoV-2-specific TCRs that had been generated using the MIRA antigen-specificity platform. Breadth was defined as the fraction of unique TCRs that were SARS-CoV-2-associated, and depth was defined as the fraction of total T cells that were SARS-CoV-2-associated. Using the MIRA data, each spike-specific TCR was assigned both to the spike region to which the TCR was reactive and to a CD4 or CD8 class. Log10-transformed breadth and depth values were compared by one-way ANOVA with Sidak's multiple comparisons tests. What TCRdb holds here is the immuneACCESS table cut down to in-frame rearrangements. Part of the clones is not present; checked against another copy, under half of the missing clones reflect an unresolved V gene, and the others are unexplained. Clone size and the V and J calls come from that table; the DNA yielded D and trimming. The sample profile shows about 150,000 clones; 90% of them were found once. The ten largest clones take up around 1.5% of the sample.

Read against the paper, the sample's time point label means: about 28 days (+/-7) after the second vaccine dose. AZD1222 recipients whose second dose came at about 4 weeks and those whose second dose came at about 12 weeks were combined into one group, since spike-specific TCR depth and breadth did not differ between the two schedules. The vaccinee samples were drawn from two UK trials, COV001 and COV002, one of which was a single-blind randomized controlled phase 2/3 trial testing AZD1222 (ChAdOx1 nCoV-19) in healthy adults. For TCRbeta chain sequencing, PBMC samples from trial participants were taken at day 0 and at day 28 after the second dose.

Sequencing used peripheral blood, obtained 28 days after the second AZD1222 dose. The chain uses TRBV3-1 (or the pseudogene TRBV3-2) and TRBJ2-2, with TRBD2 identical over 13 junction bases. This clonotype was obtained from an adult who received the AZD1222 COVID-19 vaccine. The DNA sequence is TGTGCCAGCAGCCAAGATCAATGGACTAGCGGGAGAACGGGGGAGCTGTTTTTT. It is translated as CASSQDQWTSGRTGELFF.